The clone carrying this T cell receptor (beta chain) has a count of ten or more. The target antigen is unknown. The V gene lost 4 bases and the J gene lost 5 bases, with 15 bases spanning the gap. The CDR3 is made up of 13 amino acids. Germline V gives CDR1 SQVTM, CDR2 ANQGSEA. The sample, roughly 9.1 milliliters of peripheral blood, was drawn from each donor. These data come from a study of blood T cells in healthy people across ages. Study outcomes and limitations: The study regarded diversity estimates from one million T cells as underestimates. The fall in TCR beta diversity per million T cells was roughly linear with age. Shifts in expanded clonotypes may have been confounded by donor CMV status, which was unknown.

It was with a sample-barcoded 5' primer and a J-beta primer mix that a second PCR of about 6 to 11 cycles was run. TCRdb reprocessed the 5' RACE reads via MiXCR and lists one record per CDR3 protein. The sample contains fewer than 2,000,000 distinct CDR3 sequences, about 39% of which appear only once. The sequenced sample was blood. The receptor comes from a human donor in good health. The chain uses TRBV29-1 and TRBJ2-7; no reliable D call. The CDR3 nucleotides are TGCAGCGTTGTTGGCCAGGCTCTGGACGAGCAGTACTTC. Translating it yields CSVVGQALDEQYF.